This TCR beta chain was obtained from a study of cytomegalovirus exposure and HLA in healthy donors. CDR3 size: 13 residues. V lost 4 bases and J lost 5, with 11 bases in between. Germline V CDR1 and CDR2: SNHLY, FYNNEI. A multiplex PCR was run with 60 Vbeta primers and 13 Jbeta primers. Libraries were prepared by immunoSEQ multiplex PCR; TCRdb keeps only in-frame clonotypes and omits some of them. The sample shows about 110,000 clones, about 79% of them seen only once. The chain has TRBV2 and TRBJ2-5, with unresolved D. The receptor comes from a woman aged 18 to 35 in good health and CMV-seropositive. Source material: PBMCs. DNA for the CDR3: TGTGCCAGCAGTGTGCGACTGGAGGAGACCCAGTACTTC. Translated: CASSVRLEETQYF.